The clone carrying this T cell receptor beta chain showed up many times. Its target is unknown. This entry belongs to a study of regulatory T cells in long-lasting Graves disease. Across the study: Less than 3 months of antithyroid drugs had been taken by newly diagnosed Graves' patients. The study, taken as a whole, reports: Sampling was limited to peripheral blood rather than thyroid tissue.

Specified time point: newly diagnosed GD, antithyroid drugs for less than 3 months. Generation of the TCR library employed RNA extracted from PBMCs. Germline CDR1 SNHLY, CDR2 FYNNEI. V lost 6 bases, J lost 7 bases, and 14 bases lay in between. The CDR3 is 13 amino acids. According to the study, TCR beta libraries were built with iRepertoire HTBI primers and CDR3-region Arm-PCR. TCRdb re-derived calls from the multiplex PCR reads in MiXCR, one entry per CDR3 protein. The data hold around 470,000 distinct CDR3 sequences, with 13% to 15% observed a single time. This sample was also put to use in a study of T cells in Graves' hyperthyroidism and ophthalmopathy. That work contributes: Participants, patients aged 18 to 65, had newly diagnosed hyperthyroidism with a duration under 2 months. The HTBI primer set was used in a first-round RT-PCR of the TCR CDR3.

The chain carries TRBV2 and TRBJ2-3, with D possibly TRBD2 on 5 matching bases. The sample in question was peripheral blood mononuclear cells (PBMCs), obtained at new diagnosis, from a patient treated with antithyroid drugs. This TCR was sampled from a woman in her forties or fifties with Graves disease. CDR3 amino acids: CASREVLLNTQYF. The CDR3, as DNA: TGTGCCAGCAGGGAGGTGCTGCTGAATACGCAGTATTTT.